This T cell receptor (beta chain) originates from a study of cytomegalovirus exposure and HLA in healthy donors. Profiled with immunoSEQ multiplex PCR; TCRdb holds only in-frame clones, not every one. The table shows approximately 220,000 clones, with about 86% occurring only once. V trimming: 5 bases; J trimming: 4 bases; junction bases outside the gene matches: 9. The CDR3 covers 16 residues. Germline CDR1 reads SGHTS; CDR2 reads YDEGEE. V is TRBV5-8 and J is TRBJ2-2, with 9 bases lining up with TRBD2. The clonotype originates from a man aged 18-30 years in good health and CMV-seronegative. The sample was PBMCs. Here the CDR3 DNA reads TGTGCCAGCAGACGTCAACTAGCGGGCGTCACCGGGGAGCTGTTTTTT. Encoded protein: CASRRQLAGVTGELFF.